Detailed here is one TCR beta chain. Its antigen is undetermined. The data are from a study of T cell responses to AZD1222 COVID-19 vaccine. General observations from the study: Donors were mostly white British, more females; clonal diversity possibly underestimated. Two AZD1222 administrations were followed by greater Spike-specific TCR breadth and depth. Across the whole spike, CD4 TCRs peaked at regions 160-218 and 743-854.

The repertoire was sequenced with immunoSEQ multiplex PCR; TCRdb's copy has only in-frame clones and lacks some. The sample carries about 64,000 clones, under 90% recorded once. The length of the CDR3 is 14 residues. Trimming left V 6 bases short and J 12 bases short, with 20 bases between. The germline V gene has CDR1 MNHEY and CDR2 SMNVEV (reference sequence). The material was peripheral blood, obtained 28 days after the second AZD1222 dose. The receptor was isolated from an adult who received the AZD1222 COVID-19 vaccine. The rearrangement uses TRBV27 and TRBJ1-4; TRBD1 might be the D (5 bases). CDR3 region: CASSRTAGVGELFF. DNA for the CDR3: TGTGCCAGCAGCCGGACGGCCGGGGTAGGGGAACTGTTTTTT.